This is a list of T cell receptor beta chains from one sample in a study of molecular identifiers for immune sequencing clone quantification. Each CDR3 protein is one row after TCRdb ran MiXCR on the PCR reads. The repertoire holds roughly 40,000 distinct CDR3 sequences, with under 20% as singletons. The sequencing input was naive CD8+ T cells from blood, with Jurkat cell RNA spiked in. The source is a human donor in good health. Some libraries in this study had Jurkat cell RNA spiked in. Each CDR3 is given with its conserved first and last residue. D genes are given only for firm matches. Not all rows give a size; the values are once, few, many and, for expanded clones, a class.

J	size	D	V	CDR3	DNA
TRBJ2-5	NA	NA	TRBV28	CASTRDNQETQYF	TGTGCCAGCACCAGGGACAACCAAGAGACCCAGTACTTC
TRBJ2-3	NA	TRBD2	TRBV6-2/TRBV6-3	CASSYSSWTSAMEEYF	TGTGCCAGCAGTTACTCGTCTTGGACTAGCGCCATGGAGGAGTATTTT
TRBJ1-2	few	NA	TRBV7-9	CASSSDNYGYTF	TGTGCCAGCAGCTCGGACAACTATGGCTACACCTTC
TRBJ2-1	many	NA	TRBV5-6	CASSPFVAGNKNEQFF	TGTGCCAGCAGCCCTTTTGTGGCAGGAAACAAAAATGAGCAGTTCTTC
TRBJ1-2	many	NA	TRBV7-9	CASSFAWTSGGANYGYTF	TGTGCCAGCAGCTTCGCCTGGACGTCGGGCGGGGCTAACTATGGCTACACCTTC
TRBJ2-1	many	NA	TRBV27	CASSLAGALYNEQFF	TGTGCCAGCAGTTTAGCGGGGGCCCTGTACAATGAGCAGTTCTTC
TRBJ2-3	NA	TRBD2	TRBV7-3	CASSLAGGTGTQYF	TGTGCCAGCAGCTTAGCGGGAGGAACGGGTACGCAGTATTTT
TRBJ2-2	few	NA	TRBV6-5	CASSYQGLTGELFF	TGTGCCAGCAGCTATCAGGGTTTGACCGGGGAGCTGTTTTTT
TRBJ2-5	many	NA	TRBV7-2	CASLNFQETQYF	TGTGCCAGCCTAAATTTCCAAGAGACCCAGTACTTC
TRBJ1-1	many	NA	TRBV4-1	CASSPAGRPEAFF	TGCGCCAGCAGCCCGGCAGGCCGGCCAGAAGCTTTCTTT
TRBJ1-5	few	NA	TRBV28	CASSTPFAVGSNQPQHF	TGTGCCAGCAGTACCCCCTTTGCCGTAGGAAGCAATCAGCCCCAGCATTTT
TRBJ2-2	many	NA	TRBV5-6	CASSVSSTGELFF	TGTGCCAGCAGCGTTAGCTCCACCGGGGAGCTGTTTTTT
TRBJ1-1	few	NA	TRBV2	CASSEALRRLGTEAFF	TGTGCCAGCAGTGAAGCGCTTAGGAGGTTGGGCACTGAAGCTTTCTTT
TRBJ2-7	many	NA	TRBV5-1	CASGVHPSYEQYF	TGCGCCAGCGGGGTCCACCCCTCCTACGAGCAGTACTTC
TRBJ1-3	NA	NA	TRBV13	CASSPLLRPYGNTIYF	TGTGCCAGCAGCCCACTCCTCAGGCCGTATGGAAACACCATATATTTT
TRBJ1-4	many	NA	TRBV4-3	CASSQEGAVATNEKLFF	TGCGCCAGCAGCCAAGAAGGGGCAGTTGCAACTAATGAAAAACTGTTTTTT
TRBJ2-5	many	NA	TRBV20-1	CSARDRREETQYF	TGCAGTGCTAGAGATCGGAGAGAAGAGACCCAGTACTTC
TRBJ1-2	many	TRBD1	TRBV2	CASSPGQRGYTF	TGTGCCAGCAGCCCGGGACAGCGCGGCTACACCTTC
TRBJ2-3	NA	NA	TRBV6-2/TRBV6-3	CASSLRSTDTQYF	TGTGCCAGCAGTCTCCGTAGCACAGATACGCAGTATTTT
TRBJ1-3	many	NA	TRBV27	CASSLRGVGNTIYF	TGTGCCAGCAGTTTGAGGGGGGTTGGAAACACCATATATTTT
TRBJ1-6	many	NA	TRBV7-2	CASSGSSPLHF	TGTGCCAGCTCCGGTAGTTCACCCCTCCACTTT
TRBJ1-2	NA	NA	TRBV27	CASMGNGGLLSGYTF	TGTGCCAGCATGGGGAACGGGGGATTACTCTCTGGCTACACCTTC
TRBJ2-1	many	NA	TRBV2	CASSEATLSGNEQFF	TGTGCCAGCAGTGAAGCGACACTAAGTGGGAATGAGCAGTTCTTC
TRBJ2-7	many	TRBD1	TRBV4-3	CASSQDATGGDEQYF	TGCGCCAGCAGCCAAGATGCTACAGGGGGAGACGAGCAGTACTTC
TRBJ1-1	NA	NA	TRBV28	CASRHLMNTEAFF	TGTGCCAGCCGCCATTTAATGAACACTGAAGCTTTCTTT
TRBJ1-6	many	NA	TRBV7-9	CASSDGYTEFLSPLHF	TGTGCCAGCAGTGACGGGTACACCGAGTTTCTATCACCCCTCCACTTT
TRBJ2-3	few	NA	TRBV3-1	CASSQYLASPGDTQYF	TGTGCCAGCAGCCAATACCTAGCGTCTCCGGGAGATACGCAGTATTTT
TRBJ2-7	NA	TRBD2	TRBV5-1	CASSLVPWGLATSYEQYF	TGCGCCAGCAGCTTGGTGCCGTGGGGACTAGCGACATCCTACGAGCAGTACTTC
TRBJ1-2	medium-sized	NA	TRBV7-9	CASSPVTLYGYTF	TGTGCCAGCAGCCCGGTTACACTCTATGGCTACACCTTC
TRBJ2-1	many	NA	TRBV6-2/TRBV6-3	CASSYSSEAGNEQFF	TGTGCCAGCAGTTACTCGAGTGAAGCCGGCAATGAGCAGTTCTTC
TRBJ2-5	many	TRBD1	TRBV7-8	CASSLGQQETQYF	TGTGCCAGCAGCCTGGGACAGCAAGAGACCCAGTACTTC
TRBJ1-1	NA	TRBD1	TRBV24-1	CATSDPGQGSTEAFF	TGTGCCACCAGTGATCCGGGACAGGGGAGCACTGAAGCTTTCTTT
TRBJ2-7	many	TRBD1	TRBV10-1	CASTETGKLYEQYF	TGCGCCAGCACAGAGACAGGGAAACTTTACGAGCAGTACTTC
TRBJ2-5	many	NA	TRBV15	CATNSGTSETQYF	TGTGCCACCAACTCCGGGACATCTGAGACCCAGTACTTC
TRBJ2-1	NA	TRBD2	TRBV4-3	CASSRTSGSYNEQFF	TGCGCCAGCAGCCGGACTAGCGGGTCCTACAATGAGCAGTTCTTC
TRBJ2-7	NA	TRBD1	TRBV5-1	CAGSMTGLPSNYEQYF	TGCGCCGGCAGCATGACAGGGCTCCCTTCCAATTACGAGCAGTACTTC